The entry below describes one TCR beta chain. The antigen is unknown. Total RNA was isolated from whole blood that had not been fractionated. The library put unique molecular identifiers onto individual cDNA molecules. MiXCR, run by TCRdb on the 5' RACE reads, gives a single entry per CDR3 protein. Altogether approximately 80,000 distinct CDR3 sequences are present, 15% to 20% being singletons, with the ten largest covering about 6.5%. This CDR3 is built from 17 residues. The V segment lost 6 bases and the J segment 2 bases; nucleotides outside the gene matches: 15. Germline V gene lookup returns CDR1 GTSNPN and CDR2 SVGIG (reference sequence). This record belongs to a study of human T cells and chemical hapten exposure. Broader study findings: DPC sensitization left the count of TCRs above 1 in 1000 unchanged.

The receptor comes from a female donor in good health. The chain carries TRBV30 and TRBJ2-2; TRBD2 matches at 7 bases. The chain's CDR3 is CACSPWGLAANTGELFF. In DNA form, the CDR3 reads TGTGCCTGTTCCCCCTGGGGCCTAGCGGCAAACACCGGGGAGCTGTTTTTT.